Shown below are 21 T cell receptor beta chains from a single sample sequenced in a study of CD8+CD57+ T cells in acquired aplastic anemia. Genomic DNA constituted the template upon which TCR beta VDJ and CDR3 profiling was performed. Each CDR3 protein gets one entry after TCRdb re-called the reads with MiXCR. The table includes more than 150,000 distinct CDR3 sequences, 40% to 50% detected once. CD8+CD57+ cell expansion had been shown by flow cytometry in patients chosen for sequencing. Sequenced input: sorted CD4+, CD8+, or CD8+CD57+ T cells (not recorded which) from PBMCs. Receptors were obtained from a human donor with aplastic anemia.

V usage is TRBV29-1 and J usage is TRBJ1-2; D perhaps matches TRBD1 (5 bases). The V and J ends lost 3 bases and 6 bases respectively, with 11 bases between them. The CDR3 is 12 amino acids. The germline CDR1 and CDR2 sequences are SQVTM and ANQGSEA. The CDR3 bases are TGCAGCGTTGATCAGGGAGGGGATGGCTACACCTTC. It yields the protein CSVDQGGDGYTF. Full variable domain (missing parts from reference TRBV29-1 and TRBJ1-2): SAVISQKPSRDICQRGTSLTIQCQVDSQVTMMFWYRQQPGQSLTLIATANQGSEATYESGFVIDKFPISRPNLTFSTLTVSNMSPEDSSIYLCSVDQGGDGYTFGSGTRLTVV.

The rearrangement links TRBV10-3 to TRBJ2-5; D is unclear. With 3 bases removed from V and 1 base from J, the gap between germline ends came to 6 bases. This CDR3 is 13 amino acids long. The V gene's germline CDR1 is ENHRY and CDR2 SYGVKD. CDR3 amino acids: CAISDGFQETQYF. CDR3 bases: TGTGCCATCAGTGACGGCTTCCAAGAGACCCAGTACTTC.

With regard to this clonotype: This clone may be a read error of a much larger clone one base away. As the CDR3 is not closed by the conserved phenylalanine or tryptophan, this likely results from a read error. The rearrangement links TRBV5-6 to TRBJ2-1; 16 bases are shared with TRBD2. Unmatched junction bases numbered 2, after V lost 5 bases and J lost 9 bases. CDR3 length equals 14 residues. Germline V gene lookup returns CDR1 SGHDT and CDR2 YYEEEE. CDR3 coding DNA: TGTGCCAGCAGGGGGACTAGCGGGAGGGCTGAGCAGTTCTCC. It specifies CASRGTSGRAEQFS.

This chain links TRBV25-1 with TRBJ1-1; 8 nucleotides align to TRBD1. The V gene end was trimmed by 4 bases and the J gene end by 5 bases; junction bases not matched to a gene: 0. CDR3 length: 12 amino acids. Germline values: CDR1 MGHDK, CDR2 SYGVNS. CDR3 region: CASSGTGTEAFF. CDR3 sequence (DNA): TGTGCCAGCAGTGGGACAGGGACTGAAGCTTTCTTT.

The chain uses TRBV2 and TRBJ2-7, with 10 bases aligning to TRBD2. Unmatched junction bases numbered 0, after V lost 4 bases and J lost 6 bases. Germline V gene sequence: CDR1 SNHLY, CDR2 FYNNEI. The CDR3 covers 12 residues. The CDR3 DNA is TGTGCCAGCAGTGGACTAGCGGGCGAGCAGTACTTC. This codes for CASSGLAGEQYF.

This clonotype was seen repeatedly, ten times or more. The genes are TRBV24-1 and TRBJ2-5; 7 bases are a match to TRBD1. The trim removed 1 base at V and 4 bases at J, leaving 5 bases unmatched. The CDR3 sequence is 15 residues long. Germline CDR1 KGHDR, CDR2 SFDVKD. The CDR3 region has the DNA TGTGCCACCAGTGATTTCTCAGGGGGAAGAGAGACCCAGTACTTC. This translates into CATSDFSGGRETQYF.

This clonotype was seen at least ten times. The chain joins TRBV7-9 to TRBJ1-2, with 8 bases that match TRBD1. The length of the CDR3 is 15 residues. Per germline, CDR1 SEHNR and CDR2 FQNEAQ (reference sequence). Losses at the gene ends were 5 bases for V and 2 bases for J; bases not matched to a gene: 7. CDR3: CASSTIQGANYGYTF. CDR3 DNA sequence: TGTGCCAGCAGCACCATCCAGGGGGCGAACTATGGCTACACCTTC.

The table lists this clonotype with a few counts. CDR3 in amino acids: CATSRDFLGWAFF. The CDR3 DNA is TGTGCCACCAGCAGAGATTTCCTCGGGTGGGCGTTCTTC. V and J are TRBV15 and TRBJ2-1; no definite D call. The V and J ends lost 0 bases and 15 bases respectively, with 15 bases between them. Per germline, CDR1 LNHNV and CDR2 YYDKDF (reference sequence). This CDR3 has 13 residues.

The chain carries TRBV7-4 and TRBJ2-7; D uncertain. The CDR3 runs to 14 residues. V lost 1 base, J lost 4 bases, and 11 bases lay in between. Germline V CDR1 and CDR2: SGHVT, SQSDAQ. The CDR3 DNA follows: TGTGCCAGCAGCTTAGGGCCAGAGGAATACGAGCAGTACTTC. This encodes CASSLGPEEYEQYF.

The chain joins TRBV29-1 to TRBJ1-2, with 8 bases lining up with TRBD1. V lost 6 bases and J lost 7; bases outside the gene matches: 7. CDR1 is SQVTM, CDR2 ANQGSEA, per germline. The CDR3 totals 12 residues. The CDR3 coding sequence is TGCAGCGTGAGGACAGGGACCGCTGGCTACACCTTC. Amino acid sequence: CSVRTGTAGYTF.

Remarks on this clonotype: This is likely a read error, given that the CDR3 carries no conserved phenylalanine or tryptophan at its end. J is TRBJ2-3 and V is TRBV20-1; 10 nucleotides align to TRBD2. Germline trimming cut 1 base from V and 2 bases from J; bases unmatched to any gene: 15. The CDR3 loop spans 19 amino acids. Germline CDR1 reads DFQATT; CDR2 reads SNEGSKA (reference sequence). The CDR3 region has the DNA TGCAGTGCTAGAGGGCAGAGCGGGAGGGCCATCGGATTCACAGATACGCAGTATCTT. Translating gives CSARGQSGRAIGFTDTQYL.

This sequence joins TRBV6-1 and TRBJ2-2; 11 bases match TRBD2. Looked up from germline, CDR1 is MNHNS and CDR2 is SASEGT. Trimming removed 6 bases from V and 3 bases from J; junction bases left unmatched: 9. The CDR3 totals 17 residues. Written as DNA, the CDR3 is TGTGCCAGCAGCCCCTTTAGCGGGAGGGCCGACACCGGGGAGCTGTTTTTT. Amino acids: CASSPFSGRADTGELFF.

This clonotype occurred many times. This chain connects TRBV9 to TRBJ2-2, with 14 nucleotides matching TRBD2. In germline, CDR1 is SGDLS, CDR2 YYNGEE. The CDR3 has 17 residues. After removal of 4 bases from V and 4 bases from J, the junction contained 6 bases not matched to a gene. DNA for the CDR3: TGTGCCAGCAGCAAATCAGGACTAGCGGGAGGCACCGGGGAGCTGTTTTTT. This codes for CASSKSGLAGGTGELFF.

Remarks on this clonotype: A read error may be the cause here, since a much bigger clone is one base away. V is TRBV6-2 or TRBV6-3 and J is TRBJ1-2; 8 positions match TRBD1. Germline V gives CDR1 MNHEY, CDR2 SVGEGT. The CDR3 is made up of 14 amino acids. This chain's CDR3 is CASIYSTGVYGYTF. CDR3 in DNA: TGTGCCAGCATTTACTCGACAGGGGTATATGGCTACACCTTC.

The DNA of the CDR3 is TGTCGTCAGGGGGCGCATCGCAATCAGCCCCAGCATTTT. This codes for CRQGAHRNQPQHF. The J gene is TRBJ1-5, the V gene TRBV7-7; 8 bases align to TRBD1. From germline, CDR1 is SSHAT and CDR2 FNYEAQ (reference sequence). CDR3 length: 13 residues.

This clonotype was recorded many times. This chain links TRBV2 with TRBJ2-7, with no clear D. V gave up 3 bases and J gave up 2 bases, with 8 bases separating them. The CDR3 is made up of 13 amino acids. CDR1 SNHLY and CDR2 FYNNEI come from the germline V gene. In nucleotides, the CDR3 is TGTGCCAGCAGTGATGCGGAAACCTACGAGCAGTACTTC. As protein: CASSDAETYEQYF.

The rearrangement joins TRBV2 to TRBJ2-7, with TRBD1 identical over 7 bases. The CDR3 extends over 15 amino acids. CDR1 is SNHLY and CDR2 is FYNNEI in the germline V gene. J was trimmed by 0 bases and V by 6 bases; bases with no gene match: 8. The chain's CDR3 is CASSLRTGLSYEQYF. The CDR3 bases are TGTGCCAGCAGCCTCCGGACAGGACTCTCCTACGAGCAGTACTTC.

The chain links TRBV2 to TRBJ1-2; 8 bases are a match to TRBD1. This CDR3 is 16 amino acids long. Unmatched junction bases numbered 7, after V lost 0 bases and J lost 4 bases. Germline loops: CDR1 SNHLY, CDR2 FYNNEI. CDR3 sequence reads: CASSEATQGDGYGYTF. The CDR3 bases are TGTGCCAGCAGTGAAGCTACACAGGGGGACGGCTATGGCTACACCTTC.

The chain carries TRBV24-1 and TRBJ1-5; weak D call: TRBD1 (5 bases). From germline, CDR1 is KGHDR and CDR2 SFDVKD. The CDR3 runs 14 residues. Trimming shortened V by 12 bases and J by 6 bases, and 20 bases separated the two germline ends. CDR3 coding DNA: TGTGCCGGCAGCTTTACGGGGCAGGTTCAGCCCCAGCATTTT. It specifies CAGSFTGQVQPQHF.

As to this clonotype: Compared with germline, one end of the junction differs, possibly owing to a read error. The J gene is TRBJ2-7, the V gene TRBV7-2; a possible D gene is TRBD2 (5 bases). CDR3 length: 14 residues. Germline V gene lookup returns CDR1 SGHTA and CDR2 FQGNSA. In nucleotides, the CDR3 is TGTGTCAGCAGCTTAATTCGGGGAACCTACGAGCAGTACTTC. Translating gives CVSSLIRGTYEQYF.

This chain connects TRBV20-1 to TRBJ2-2; D gene unclear. Between the trimmed V and J ends, which lost 0 bases and 3 bases, there was a span of 8 bases. This CDR3 comprises 14 residues. CDR1 is DFQATT, CDR2 SNEGSKA, per germline (reference sequence). The CDR3 DNA is TGCAGTGCTAGAGATTACCGAGACACCGGGGAGCTGTTTTTT. Translated: CSARDYRDTGELFF.